The clone carrying this T cell receptor beta chain appeared many times. Antigen unknown. TCRdb reanalysed the 5' RACE reads using MiXCR and keeps one entry per CDR3 protein. The sample lists about 160,000 distinct CDR3 sequences, about 7% occurring once. The length of the CDR3 is 16 residues. In germline, CDR1 is SGHTA, CDR2 FQGNSA. V was pared by 4 bases and J by 4 bases, with 17 bases between. The source of the sample is a study of T cells after yellow fever vaccination. The study, taken as a whole, reports: Secondary responses were weaker yet peaked faster, day 5 versus 15.

This sequence joins TRBV7-2 and TRBJ1-5, with D possibly being TRBD1 (5 bases). The clonotype was recovered from a man aged 18 to 30 who received the YFV17D yellow fever vaccine. The starting material was CD4+ T cells sorted from PBMCs, obtained less than 6 days after the first yellow fever vaccination. The CDR3, as DNA: TGTGCCAGCAGCTCCGGAAGAGGGGCTTGGAATCAGCCCCAGCATTTT. It yields the protein CASSSGRGAWNQPQHF. The whole variable domain, filled in from reference TRBV7-2 and TRBJ1-5, reads GAGVSQSPSNKVTEKGKDVELRCDPISGHTALYWYRQSLGQGLEFLIYFQGNSAPDKSGLPSDRFSAERTGGSVSTLTIQRTQQEDSAVYLCASSSGRGAWNQPQHFGDGTRLSIL.